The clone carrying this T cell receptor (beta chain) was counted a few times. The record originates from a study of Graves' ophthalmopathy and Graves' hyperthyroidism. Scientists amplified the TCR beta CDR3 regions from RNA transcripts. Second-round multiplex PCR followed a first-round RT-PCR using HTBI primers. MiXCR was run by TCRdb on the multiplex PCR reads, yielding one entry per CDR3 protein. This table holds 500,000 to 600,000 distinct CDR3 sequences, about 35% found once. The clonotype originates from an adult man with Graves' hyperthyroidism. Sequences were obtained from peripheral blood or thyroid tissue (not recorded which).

Here the CDR3 DNA reads TGTGCCAGCAGTCGACAGGGGGCTATGGGCAATCAGCCCCAGCATTTT. It is translated as CASSRQGAMGNQPQHF. The rearrangement joins TRBV27 to TRBJ1-5; TRBD1 agrees at 10 bases. J gave up 2 bases and V 5 bases, and 6 bases lay outside the gene matches. In germline, CDR1 is MNHEY, CDR2 SMNVEV (reference sequence). The CDR3 loop spans 16 amino acids.